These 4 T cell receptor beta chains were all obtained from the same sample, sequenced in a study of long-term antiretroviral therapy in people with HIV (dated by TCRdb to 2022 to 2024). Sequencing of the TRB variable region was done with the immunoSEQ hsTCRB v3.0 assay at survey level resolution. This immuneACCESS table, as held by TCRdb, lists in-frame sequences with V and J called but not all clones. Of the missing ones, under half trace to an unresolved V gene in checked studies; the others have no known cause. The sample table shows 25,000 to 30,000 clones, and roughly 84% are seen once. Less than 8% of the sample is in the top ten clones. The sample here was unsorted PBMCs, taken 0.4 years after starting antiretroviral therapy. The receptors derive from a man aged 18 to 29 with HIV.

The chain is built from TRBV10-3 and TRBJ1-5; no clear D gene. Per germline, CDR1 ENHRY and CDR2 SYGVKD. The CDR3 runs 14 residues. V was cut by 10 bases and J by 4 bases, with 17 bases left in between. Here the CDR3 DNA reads TGTGCCACAAGGGCCGGGCAGCTAAATCAGCCCCAGCATTTT. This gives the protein CATRAGQLNQPQHF.

The CDR3 nucleotides read TGTGCCAGTAGTATAGGGGGTAGCAGCGCCTACGAGCAGTACTTC. It codes for CASSIGGSSAYEQYF. The chain links TRBV19 to TRBJ2-7; D unresolved. This CDR3 contains 15 residues. The V and J ends lost 1 base and 2 bases respectively, with 12 bases between them. Germline loops: CDR1 LNHDA, CDR2 SQIVND (reference sequence).

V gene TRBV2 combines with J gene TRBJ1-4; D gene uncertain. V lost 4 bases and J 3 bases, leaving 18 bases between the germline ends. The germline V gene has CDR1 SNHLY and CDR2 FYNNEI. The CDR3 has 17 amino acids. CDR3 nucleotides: TGTGCCAGCAGTGGGACCATAGGGAGGGCGGCTAATGAAAAACTGTTTTTT. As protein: CASSGTIGRAANEKLFF.

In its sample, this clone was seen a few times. CDR3 region: CASSLSQGTGNTIYF. The CDR3, as DNA: TGTGCCAGCAGTTTATCTCAGGGGACTGGAAACACCATATATTTT. The J gene is TRBJ1-3, the V gene TRBV27; a weak D match, TRBD1 (6 bases). The CDR3 has 15 residues. Germline values: CDR1 MNHEY, CDR2 SMNVEV (reference sequence). V lost 0 bases, J lost 2 bases, and 8 bases lay in between.